Given below is one T cell receptor (beta chain) in context. Its target is not known. This sample stems from a study of T-cell memory formation after mild COVID-19. Study observations and caveats: The finding that pre-infection memory included some responding clones suggested that cross-reactive memory joined. Shrinking CD4+ clones were chiefly CM and EM; CD8+ ones were chiefly EMRA. CD4+ bias marked clones expanding day 15 to 37, unlike balanced contracting clones.

A single record per CDR3 protein comes from TCRdb applying MiXCR to the 5' RACE reads. There are hundreds of thousands of distinct CDR3 sequences in the sample; 25% to 30% occur only once, and roughly 14% lies in the top ten. The germline gives CDR1 SQVTM, CDR2 ANQGSEA. V was trimmed by 2 bases and J by 9 bases, leaving 17 bases between them. This CDR3 spans 14 amino acids. J is TRBJ2-1 and V is TRBV29-1, with a weak D call TRBD2 (5 bases). Sequences were obtained from PBMCs or a T cell subset sorted from them (not recorded which). The clonotype comes from an adult woman who had mild COVID-19 (a few samples of this study predate the infection). Cell type and time point are not known. The CDR3, as DNA: TGCAGCGTTGAAAGGACTCGCCCCAATATTGAGCAGTTCTTC. It codes for CSVERTRPNIEQFF.